Following are 8 T cell receptor beta chains from one sample sequenced in a study of radiotherapy plus CTLA-4 blockade in lung cancer. Measured with immunoSEQ multiplex PCR; TCRdb has only the in-frame clones, and not every one. The table lists 40,000 to 45,000 clones, approximately 77% of them singletons. This material consisted of peripheral blood, taken from a patient treated with radiotherapy plus ipilimumab. The receptors derive from a human donor with non-small cell lung cancer whose response to radiotherapy plus ipilimumab could not be evaluated.

J is TRBJ2-5 and V is TRBV2, with 9 bases aligning to TRBD1. V shed 1 base, J shed 3 bases, and the junction held 3 bases outside the gene matches. Germline assignment: CDR1 SNHLY and CDR2 FYNNEI. The CDR3 covers 15 residues. CDR3 nucleotides: TGTGCCAGCAGTGAAGTAGACAGGGGGGAAGAGACCCAGTACTTC. Amino acids: CASSEVDRGEETQYF.

V usage is TRBV2 and J usage is TRBJ2-7; 7 bases fit TRBD1. Germline V lookup: CDR1 SNHLY, CDR2 FYNNEI. This CDR3 is 14 amino acids long. The V segment lost 6 bases and the J segment 0 bases; nucleotides outside the gene matches: 5. CDR3 nucleotides: TGTGCCAGCAGCGAACAGGGGACCTCCTACGAGCAGTACTTC. As protein: CASSEQGTSYEQYF. Variable domain in full (rest from reference TRBV2 and TRBJ2-7): EPEVTQTPSHQVTQMGQEVILRCVPISNHLYFYWYRQILGQKVEFLVSFYNNEISEKSEIFDDQFSVERPDGSNFTLKIRSTKLEDSAMYFCASSEQGTSYEQYFGPGTRLTVT.

Written as DNA, the CDR3 is TGTGCCAGCAGCCCAGCGCGGGGAAACAATGGCTACACCTTC. Its translation is CASSPARGNNGYTF. This sequence joins TRBV5-4 and TRBJ1-2; D remains ambiguous. V was clipped by 4 bases and J by 6 bases, with 16 bases between them. Per the germline V gene, CDR1 is SGHNT and CDR2 is YYREEE (reference sequence). The CDR3 contains 14 residues.

V gene TRBV5-8 combines with J gene TRBJ1-4; D remains ambiguous. Trimming stripped 4 bases from V and 4 bases from J, with 20 bases between. CDR3 size: 17 residues. CDR1 and CDR2 from the germline V gene are SGHTS and YDEGEE. For the CDR3, the DNA is TGTGCCAGCAGCCCGGAGCGAGGTTTTGTCCTTAATGAAAAACTGTTTTTT. Amino acids: CASSPERGFVLNEKLFF.

V is TRBV29-1 and J is TRBJ1-1; 7 bases are shared with TRBD1. The CDR3 sequence is 14 residues long. In germline, CDR1 is SQVTM, CDR2 ANQGSEA. Germline trimming cut 2 bases from V and 3 bases from J; bases unmatched to any gene: 6. This CDR3 reads CSVELQGLYTEAFF. DNA of the CDR3: TGCAGCGTTGAACTACAGGGGTTGTACACTGAAGCTTTCTTT.

The chain recombines TRBV28 with TRBJ2-3, with 9 bases fitting TRBD2. Germline CDR1 reads MDHEN; CDR2 reads SYDVKM. V dropped 0 bases and J dropped 15; count of bases not matched to a gene: 7. The CDR3 covers 13 residues. In DNA, the CDR3 is TGTGCCAGCAGTTTATGGGCCCTAGCGGGGCAATATTTT. Its translation is CASSLWALAGQYF.

This clone was counted a single time. This rearrangement joins TRBV5-4 to TRBJ1-1; TRBD1 matches at 8 bases. J gave up 5 bases and V 9 bases, and 15 bases lay outside the gene matches. Germline CDR1 is SGHNT and CDR2 is YYREEE (reference sequence). The CDR3 covers 15 residues. CDR3 in DNA: TGTGCCACTACGACAAAAACAGGGGGAGGGACTGAAGCTTTCTTT. Its translation is CATTTKTGGGTEAFF.

The genes are TRBV21-1 and TRBJ2-5; TRBD1, the table's D call, was not compared with the DNA. TRBV21-1 is a recognized pseudogene. This CDR3 has 16 amino acids. Here the CDR3 reads CASSKGGLRYQETQYF. CDR3 nucleotide sequence: TGTGCCAGCAGCAAAGGGGGGCTACGGTACCAAGAGACCCAGTACTTC.